The T cell receptor (beta chain) described here comes from a study of control samples from healthy donors and cancer patients. This CDR3 comprises 13 residues. Trimming cost V 6 bases and J 6 bases, with 14 bases left between them. Profiled with immunoSEQ multiplex PCR; TCRdb holds only in-frame clones, not every one. There are some 150,000 clones in the sample; 85% to 95% occur only once, and approximately 2.5% lies in the top ten. The V and J genes are TRBV12-3 or TRBV12-4 and TRBJ1-2, with no clear D. This clonotype originated in a man between 50 and 59 years old in good health. The sample consisted of blood. The CDR3, as DNA: TGTGCCAGCAGCACCGGGTCGACTCATGGCTACACCTTC. Translated: CASSTGSTHGYTF.